A selection of T cell receptor beta chains follows, all from one sample in a study of T cell changes during pregnancy in multiple sclerosis. Profiling relied on immunoSEQ multiplex PCR, and the TCRdb table lists in-frame clones only, not all of them. The sample lists about 110,000 clones; less than 95% were seen once. The source was peripheral blood, collected in the third trimester of pregnancy. The source of these receptors is a female donor in good health, enrolled as a control in a pregnancy study. The CDR3 runs from the conserved cysteine through the conserved F or W. The D gene is left open where the match is weak.

cdr3_aa cdr3_nt v_call d_call j_call
CSEPRGETQYF TGCAGTGAGCCCAGGGGAGAGACCCAGTACTTC TRBV20-1 . TRBJ2-5
CASSTTGAGQPSSYTF TGTGCCAGCAGCACCACCGGGGCGGGACAGCCGTCGAGCTACACCTTC TRBV7-8 TRBD1 TRBJ1-2
CATSADRVYEQYF TGTGCCACCAGCGCCGACAGGGTCTACGAGCAGTACTTC TRBV15 TRBD1 TRBJ2-7
CASSEVLLAKNIQYF TGTGCCAGCAGTGAAGTATTATTAGCCAAAAACATTCAGTACTTC TRBV2 . TRBJ2-4
CASSGTLGSASGNTIYF TGTGCCAGCAGCGGGACTCTCGGCAGCGCGTCTGGAAACACCATATATTTT TRBV5-4 . TRBJ1-3
CASSPYRETYNEQFF TGTGCCAGCAGCCCATACCGGGAGACCTACAATGAGCAGTTCTTC TRBV7-2 . TRBJ2-1
CASRNRGLTSNEQFF TGTGCCAGTAGAAACAGGGGTCTAACTTCGAATGAGCAGTTCTTC TRBV19 TRBD1 TRBJ2-1
CASSALLFGGNEQFF TGTGCCAGCAGCGCCCTTCTCTTCGGGGGCAATGAGCAGTTCTTC TRBV7-8 . TRBJ2-1
CASSHRGQGYSPLHF TGTGCCAGCAGCCACCGAGGACAGGGATATTCACCCCTCCACTTT TRBV14 TRBD1 TRBJ1-6
CASSPGTGVSGNTIYF TGTGCCAGCTCACCAGGGACAGGGGTTTCTGGAAACACCATATATTTT TRBV18 TRBD1 TRBJ1-3
CASSLESTGTGELFF TGTGCCAGCAGCTTAGAGTCCACAGGAACCGGGGAGCTGTTTTTT TRBV7-2 . TRBJ2-2
CASRGTGAPGGNQPQHF TGTGCCAGCAGAGGGACAGGGGCCCCTGGGGGGAATCAGCCCCAGCATTTT TRBV25-1 TRBD1 TRBJ1-5
CASSLARVNTEAFF TGTGCCAGCAGCTTAGCCAGGGTGAACACTGAAGCTTTCTTT TRBV7-9 . TRBJ1-1
CASSFLDRVVANEQFF TGTGCCAGCAGCTTCCTGGACAGGGTGGTAGCGAATGAGCAGTTCTTC TRBV5-4 TRBD1 TRBJ2-1
CASSDMTGTGPLHF TGTGCCAGCAGTGATATGACAGGAACGGGGCCTCTCCACTTT TRBV25-1 . TRBJ1-6